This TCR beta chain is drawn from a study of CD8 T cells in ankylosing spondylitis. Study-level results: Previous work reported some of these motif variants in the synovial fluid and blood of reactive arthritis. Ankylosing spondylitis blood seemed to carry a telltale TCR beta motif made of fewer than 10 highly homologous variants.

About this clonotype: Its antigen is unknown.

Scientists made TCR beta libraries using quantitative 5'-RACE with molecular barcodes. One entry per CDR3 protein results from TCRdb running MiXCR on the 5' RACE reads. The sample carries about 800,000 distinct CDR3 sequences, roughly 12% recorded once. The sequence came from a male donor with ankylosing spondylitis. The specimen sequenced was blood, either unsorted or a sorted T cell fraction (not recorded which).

The CDR3 loop reads CSVEDVYPDGTIYF. CDR3 sequence (DNA): TGCAGCGTTGAAGACGTTTATCCGGATGGCACCATATATTTT. The genes are TRBV29-1 and TRBJ1-3, with unresolved D. Germline V lookup: CDR1 SQVTM, CDR2 ANQGSEA. V shed 0 bases and J shed 9 bases, with 15 bases lying between them. The CDR3 sequence is 14 residues long.